This entry features one T cell receptor (beta chain) sequence. Its antigen is currently unknown. V was pared by 6 bases and J by 1 base, with 10 bases between. CDR1 and CDR2 from the germline V gene are MNHEY and SMNVEV (reference sequence). The CDR3 is 14 residues long. The sample belongs to a study of T cell responses to AZD1222 COVID-19 vaccine. Study-wide results and caveats: Distributed over spike, vaccine-associated CD4 TCRs predominated at 160-218 and 743-854. Clonal diversity was possibly underestimated; the donors were predominantly white British and more often female.

Assay: immunoSEQ multiplex PCR; the TCRdb copy retains only in-frame clones and omits some. The sample yields some 150,000 clones, 85% to 95% seen once. The V gene is TRBV27, the J gene TRBJ1-5, with D unclear. The receptor comes from an adult in good health. Material: peripheral blood, obtained on day 0 of AZD1222 vaccination. CDR3 sequence reads: CASRRPGSNQPQHF. Written as DNA, the CDR3 is TGTGCCAGCAGGCGACCGGGAAGCAATCAGCCCCAGCATTTT.